These 21 T cell receptor beta chains share one sample of origin, sequenced in a study of cytomegalovirus exposure and HLA in healthy donors. The PCR contained 60 Vbeta and 13 Jbeta primers. Sequencing was performed with immunoSEQ multiplex PCR; in TCRdb, only in-frame clones are kept and a portion is missing. The sample yields approximately 110,000 clones, of which the top ten take up more than 0.9%. Sequences were obtained from PBMCs. The receptor source for this set is a man aged 18 to 29 in good health and CMV-seronegative.

The chain uses TRBV19 and TRBJ2-7; 14 bases fit TRBD2. Trimming removed 4 bases from V and 5 bases from J; junction bases left unmatched: 7. CDR3 size: 16 residues. Germline values: CDR1 LNHDA, CDR2 SQIVND (reference sequence). CDR3 bases: TGTGCCAGTAGTACGGGACTAGCGGGAGTATTCGACGAGCAGTACTTC. Residues: CASSTGLAGVFDEQYF. The full variable domain, completed using reference TRBV19 and TRBJ2-7, is DGGITQSPKYLFRKEGQNVTLSCEQNLNHDAMYWYRQDPGQGLRLIYYSQIVNDFQKGDIAEGYSVSREKKESFPLTVTSAQKNPTAFYLCASSTGLAGVFDEQYFGPGTRLTVT.

Comments on this clone: This specimen includes other DNA sequences encoding the same CDR3. CDR3 sequence reads: CASSPRTGDEQYF. CDR3 bases: TGTGCCAGCTCACCGAGGACAGGGGACGAGCAGTACTTC. The chain carries TRBV18 and TRBJ2-7; TRBD1 matches at 9 bases. Losses at the gene ends were 3 bases for V and 5 bases for J; bases not matched to a gene: 2. The CDR3 length is 13 residues. Germline V CDR1 and CDR2: KGHSH, LQKENI.

Details on this clone: Mismatch with germline at one junction end may stem from a read error. This chain connects TRBV4-1 to TRBJ2-7; 8 bases match TRBD1. The V gene's germline CDR1 is MGHRA and CDR2 YSYEKL. The CDR3 loop spans 16 amino acids. CDR3 nucleotide sequence: TGTGCCAGCAGCCAAGATACGGGAGACAGGGGATACGAGCAGTACTTC. Encoded protein: CASSQDTGDRGYEQYF.

V is TRBV9 and J is TRBJ1-2; 10 nucleotides match TRBD1. Unmatched junction bases numbered 10, after V lost 0 bases and J lost 5 bases. The CDR3 runs to 17 residues. From germline, CDR1 is SGDLS and CDR2 YYNGEE. CDR3 in DNA: TGTGCCAGCAGCGTAGGGGACAGGGGTTCGCTGGGGTATGGCTACACCTTC. Its translation: CASSVGDRGSLGYGYTF.

The chain recombines TRBV18 with TRBJ1-6; D gene unclear. The length of the CDR3 is 14 residues. The V end lost 3 bases, the J end lost 6 bases, and 9 bases lay between the germline ends. CDR1 KGHSH and CDR2 LQKENI come from the germline V gene. The DNA of the CDR3 is TGTGCCAGCTCACCCGGAGGGTTTAATTCACCCCTCCACTTT. Protein: CASSPGGFNSPLHF.

The chain links TRBV28 to TRBJ2-7, with TRBD1 identical over 11 bases. In germline, CDR1 is MDHEN, CDR2 SYDVKM. The CDR3 length is 17 residues. V trimming: 6 bases; J trimming: 2 bases; junction bases outside the gene matches: 12. The CDR3 is CASSRLHGTGGTYEQYF. The CDR3 nucleotides are TGTGCCAGCAGCCGACTGCACGGGACAGGGGGAACCTACGAGCAGTACTTC.

J is TRBJ1-4 and V is TRBV19, with TRBD1 matching 8 bases. With V trimmed by 7 bases and J by 5 bases, 3 bases remained unmatched. The germline V gene has CDR1 LNHDA and CDR2 SQIVND (reference sequence). The CDR3 extends over 13 amino acids. DNA for the CDR3: TGTGCCAGTAAGGACAGGGACAATGAAAAACTGTTTTTT. Translated: CASKDRDNEKLFF. Looking up the rest from reference TRBV19 and TRBJ1-4 gives the full variable domain: DGGITQSPKYLFRKEGQNVTLSCEQNLNHDAMYWYRQDPGQGLRLIYYSQIVNDFQKGDIAEGYSVSREKKESFPLTVTSAQKNPTAFYLCASKDRDNEKLFFGSGTQLSVL.

The rearrangement uses TRBV29-1 and TRBJ2-1; D might be TRBD1 (6 bases). V was trimmed by 8 bases and J by 7 bases, leaving 21 bases between them. The germline gives CDR1 SQVTM, CDR2 ANQGSEA. The CDR3 sequence is 14 residues long. In nucleotides, the CDR3 is TGCAGCATATCCACAGGGCTAGTTAGGAATGAGCAGTTCTTC. Encoded protein: CSISTGLVRNEQFF.

The chain carries TRBV19 and TRBJ1-1, with 7 nucleotides matching TRBD1. V lost 1 base and J lost 0; bases outside the gene matches: 2. Germline V lookup: CDR1 LNHDA, CDR2 SQIVND (reference sequence). This CDR3 has 15 amino acids. In DNA, the CDR3 is TGTGCCAGTAGTATAGGGGGGACAGTGAACACTGAAGCTTTCTTT. Its protein product is CASSIGGTVNTEAFF.

Here the CDR3 DNA reads TGTGCCAGCAGTGGAGTTGAAGCTTTCTTT. Protein product: CASSGVEAFF. V and J are TRBV25-1 and TRBJ1-1; D is unclear. The CDR3 length is 10 residues. The germline gives CDR1 MGHDK, CDR2 SYGVNS. V was trimmed by 4 bases and J by 7 bases, leaving 4 bases between them.

The rearrangement uses TRBV27 and TRBJ1-2, with TRBD1 as a possible D gene (6 bases). From germline, CDR1 is MNHEY and CDR2 SMNVEV (reference sequence). The CDR3 loop spans 14 amino acids. Trimming stripped 1 base from V and 5 bases from J, with 11 bases between. The DNA for the CDR3 is TGTGCCAGCAGTTTATTAGCCAGGGGTTATGGCTACACCTTC. Protein product: CASSLLARGYGYTF.

The chain carries TRBV7-2 and TRBJ2-1; the match to TRBD2 covers 10 bases. V was clipped by 2 bases and J by 3 bases; unmatched bases: 1. The length of the CDR3 is 15 residues. Germline CDR1 reads SGHTA; CDR2 reads FQGNSA. This CDR3 is CASSLQRGGYNEQFF. In DNA form, the CDR3 reads TGTGCCAGCAGCTTACAGCGGGGGGGCTACAATGAGCAGTTCTTC.

V gene TRBV4-1 combines with J gene TRBJ1-2, with D perhaps matching TRBD1 (5 bases). Trimming stripped 0 bases from V and 2 bases from J, with 16 bases between. This CDR3 has 17 amino acids. Per the germline V gene, CDR1 is MGHRA and CDR2 is YSYEKL. CDR3 sequence: CASSQDQGRATNYGYTF. CDR3 nucleotide sequence: TGCGCCAGCAGCCAAGATCAGGGCAGGGCCACAAACTATGGCTACACCTTC.

The rearrangement uses TRBV30 and TRBJ1-1; D not resolved. This CDR3 comprises 12 residues. The germline gives CDR1 GTSNPN, CDR2 SVGIG (reference sequence). Trimming removed 0 bases from V and 3 bases from J, with 5 bases in between. The CDR3 DNA follows: TGTGCCTGGAGTGTAGAGGACACTGAAGCTTTCTTT. It yields the protein CAWSVEDTEAFF. Full variable domain (missing parts from reference TRBV30 and TRBJ1-1): SQTIHQWPATLVQPVGSPLSLECTVEGTSNPNLYWYRQAAGRGLQLLFYSVGIGQISSEVPQNLSASRPQDRQFILSSKKLLLSDSGFYLCAWSVEDTEAFFGQGTRLTVV.

The V call is TRBV28, the J call TRBJ2-7, with 7 bases aligning to TRBD2. V shed 2 bases, J shed 3 bases, and the junction held 7 bases outside the gene matches. The germline V gene has CDR1 MDHEN and CDR2 SYDVKM. The CDR3 runs to 15 residues. CDR3 amino acids: CASSLRASGNYEQYF. For the CDR3, the DNA is TGTGCCAGCAGTTTAAGGGCTAGCGGAAACTACGAGCAGTACTTC. The variable domain in full, with the rest retrieved from reference TRBV28 and TRBJ2-7, is DVKVTQSSRYLVKRTGEKVFLECVQDMDHENMFWYRQDPGLGLRLIYFSYDVKMKEKGDIPEGYSVSREKKERFSLILESASTNQTSMYLCASSLRASGNYEQYFGPGTRLTVT.

The V call is TRBV10-3, the J call TRBJ2-4; the match to TRBD1 covers 8 bases. The germline V gene has CDR1 ENHRY and CDR2 SYGVKD. The length of the CDR3 is 17 residues. V lost 5 bases to trimming and J lost 3 bases; unmatched junction nucleotides: 12. The CDR3 loop reads CAISIKDRELGKNIQYF. DNA for the CDR3: TGTGCCATCAGTATAAAGGACAGGGAGCTGGGCAAAAACATTCAGTACTTC.

The chain carries TRBV18 and TRBJ2-1; 9 bases map to TRBD2. CDR1 KGHSH and CDR2 LQKENI come from the germline V gene. V was pared by 0 bases and J by 1 base, with 1 base of the junction left unmatched. CDR3 size: 16 residues. DNA of the CDR3: TGTGCCAGCTCACCACCTAGCGGGGGTTCCTACAATGAGCAGTTCTTC. This encodes CASSPPSGGSYNEQFF.

The J gene is TRBJ1-1, the V gene TRBV27; 8 bases line up with TRBD1. Per germline, CDR1 MNHEY and CDR2 SMNVEV (reference sequence). CDR3 length equals 13 residues. The V gene end was trimmed by 6 bases and the J gene end by 1 base; junction bases not matched to a gene: 1. Written as DNA, the CDR3 is TGTGCCAGCAGAGGACAGGGGAACACTGAAGCTTTCTTT. Its translation: CASRGQGNTEAFF.

V gene TRBV15 combines with J gene TRBJ2-3, with TRBD2 as a possible D gene (5 bases). The CDR3 has 16 residues. Germline loops: CDR1 LNHNV, CDR2 YYDKDF (reference sequence). With 0 bases removed from V and 0 bases from J, the gap between germline ends came to 10 bases. CDR3: CATSRDRLASTDTQYF. CDR3 sequence (DNA): TGTGCCACCAGCAGAGATCGCCTAGCTAGCACAGATACGCAGTATTTT. Combining the CDR3 with reference TRBV15 and TRBJ2-3 gives the whole variable domain DAMVIQNPRYQVTQFGKPVTLSCSQTLNHNVMYWYQQKSSQAPKLLFHYYDKDFNNEADTPDNFQSRRPNTSFCFLDIRSPGLGDTAMYLCATSRDRLASTDTQYFGPGTRLTVL.

In DNA form, the CDR3 reads TGTGCCAGCTCACCCACCGCGGGTGGACAGATAATACAAGAGACCCAGTACTTC. Protein: CASSPTAGGQIIQETQYF. The chain joins TRBV18 to TRBJ2-5; weak D call: TRBD1 (6 bases). There are 18 residues in the CDR3. V lost 3 bases to trimming and J lost 2 bases, with 22 bases between them. The germline CDR1 and CDR2 sequences are KGHSH and LQKENI.

Regarding this clone: A read error may account for a junction end that differs from germline. This chain connects TRBV27 to TRBJ2-7; 7 bases match TRBD2. This CDR3 is 16 amino acids long. CDR1 is MNHEY, CDR2 SMNVEV, per germline (reference sequence). The CDR3 coding sequence is TGTGCCAGCAGTCCTACTTGGGAGACTTGGGACTGGATGGGGGGGTTC. Encoded protein: CASSPTWETWDWMGGF.